These 5 T cell receptor beta chains originate from one sample sequenced in a study of T cell responses to AZD1222 COVID-19 vaccine. Assay used: immunoSEQ multiplex PCR; TCRdb lists only in-frame clones, some missing. The sample records 52,000 or so clones, about 88% being singletons. The source material was peripheral blood, sampled on day 0 of AZD1222 vaccination. The source of these receptors is an adult in good health.

This chain connects TRBV2 to TRBJ1-4; no firm D call. CDR3 size: 13 residues. V gave up 8 bases and J gave up 0 bases, with 7 bases separating them. Germline V gene sequence: CDR1 SNHLY, CDR2 FYNNEI. CDR3 bases: TGTGCCAGCGGGAGGACAACTAATGAAAAACTGTTTTTT. Amino acid sequence: CASGRTTNEKLFF.

This clone is a singleton in its sample. The chain carries TRBV7-3 and TRBJ1-2, with D possibly being TRBD1 (6 bases). Trimming cost V 5 bases and J 0 bases, with 13 bases left between them. The CDR3 runs to 15 residues. CDR1 SGHTA and CDR2 FQGTGA come from the germline V gene. CDR3 region: CASSRRGEANYGYTF. In nucleotides, the CDR3 is TGTGCCAGCAGCCGAAGGGGGGAGGCTAACTATGGCTACACCTTC.

This clone was picked up one time. The chain employs TRBV29-1 and TRBJ2-3; D gene unclear. The CDR3 contains 11 residues. In germline, CDR1 is SQVTM, CDR2 ANQGSEA. Trimming stripped 5 bases from V and 6 bases from J, with 9 bases between. The CDR3 DNA sequence: TGCAGCGTTCCCGGTGGGGATACGCAGTATTTT. The encoded protein is CSVPGGDTQYF.

V usage is TRBV19 and J usage is TRBJ2-5; D is perhaps TRBD2 (6 bases). The CDR3 consists of 12 residues. Germline lookup yields CDR1 LNHDA and CDR2 SQIVND (reference sequence). Trimming left V 9 bases short and J 1 base short, with 9 bases between. DNA for the CDR3: TGTGCCAGCCGGGACTTCCAAGAGACCCAGTACTTC. This encodes CASRDFQETQYF.

This chain uses TRBV4-1 with TRBJ2-1; TRBD2 matches at 10 bases. The V gene end was trimmed by 3 bases and the J gene end by 0 bases; junction bases not matched to a gene: 8. This CDR3 is 18 amino acids long. In germline, CDR1 is MGHRA, CDR2 YSYEKL. CDR3 in amino acids: CASSHRTSGAFSYNEQFF. The CDR3 DNA is TGCGCCAGCAGCCACCGGACTAGCGGAGCCTTCTCCTACAATGAGCAGTTCTTC.